This is a list of T cell receptor beta chains from one sample in a study of T cells after yellow fever vaccination. TCRdb re-analysed the 5' RACE reads in MiXCR, keeping a single row per CDR3 protein. Found here are hundreds of thousands of distinct CDR3 sequences, 8% to 9.5% of them singletons; the top ten hold 15% to 20%. The source was PBMCs, collected 45 days after the first yellow fever vaccination. These receptors were obtained from a man younger than 35 who received the YFV17D yellow fever vaccine. The CDR3 runs from the conserved cysteine through the conserved F or W. D genes are given only for firm matches.

v_gene	len	d_gene	j_gene	CDR3aa
TRBV4-2	15	NA	TRBJ1-2	CASSFRTGPVYGYTF
TRBV29-1	12	NA	TRBJ2-1	CSAGYLVNEQFF
TRBV20-1	15	TRBD1	TRBJ1-3	CSARGQDDSGNTIYF
TRBV5-1	14	NA	TRBJ1-1	CASSLAGGDTEAFF
TRBV18	14	TRBD1	TRBJ1-2	CASLGDSGPSGYTF
TRBV12-3/TRBV12-4	11	NA	TRBJ1-3	CATAVGNTIYF
TRBV7-9	15	NA	TRBJ2-5	CASSLGLAWGETQYF
TRBV6-1	16	NA	TRBJ1-2	CASSQLVSNPGYGYTF
TRBV7-9	16	TRBD2	TRBJ2-3	CASSPRSTSGTDTQYF
TRBV2	15	TRBD1	TRBJ1-3	CASIQRGTGWNTIYF
TRBV4-1	15	TRBD1	TRBJ1-6	CASSFGQAGNSPLHF
TRBV15	15	NA	TRBJ2-1	CATSRQESSYNEQFF
TRBV20-1	11	NA	TRBJ2-1	CSARSDPTVLF
TRBV7-9	15	NA	TRBJ2-3	CASTRRDISTDTQYF
TRBV10-3	13	NA	TRBJ2-5	CAISEYQGETQYF